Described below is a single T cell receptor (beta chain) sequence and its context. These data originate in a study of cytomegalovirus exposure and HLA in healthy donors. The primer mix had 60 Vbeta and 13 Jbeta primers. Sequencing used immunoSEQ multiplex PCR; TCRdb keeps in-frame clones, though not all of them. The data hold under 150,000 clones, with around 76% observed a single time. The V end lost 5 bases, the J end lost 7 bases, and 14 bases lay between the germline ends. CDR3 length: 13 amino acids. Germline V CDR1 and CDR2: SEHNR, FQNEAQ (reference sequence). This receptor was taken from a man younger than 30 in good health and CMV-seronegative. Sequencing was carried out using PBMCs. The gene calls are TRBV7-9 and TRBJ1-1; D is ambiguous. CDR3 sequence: CASSLGAVGEAFF. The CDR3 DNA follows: TGTGCCAGCAGCCTCGGCGCGGTTGGTGAAGCTTTCTTT. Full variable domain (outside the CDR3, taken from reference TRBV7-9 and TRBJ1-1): DTGVSQNPRHKITKRGQNVTFRCDPISEHNRLYWYRQTLGQGPEFLTYFQNEAQLEKSRLLSDRFSAERPKGSFSTLEIQRTEQGDSAMYLCASSLGAVGEAFFGQGTRLTVV.